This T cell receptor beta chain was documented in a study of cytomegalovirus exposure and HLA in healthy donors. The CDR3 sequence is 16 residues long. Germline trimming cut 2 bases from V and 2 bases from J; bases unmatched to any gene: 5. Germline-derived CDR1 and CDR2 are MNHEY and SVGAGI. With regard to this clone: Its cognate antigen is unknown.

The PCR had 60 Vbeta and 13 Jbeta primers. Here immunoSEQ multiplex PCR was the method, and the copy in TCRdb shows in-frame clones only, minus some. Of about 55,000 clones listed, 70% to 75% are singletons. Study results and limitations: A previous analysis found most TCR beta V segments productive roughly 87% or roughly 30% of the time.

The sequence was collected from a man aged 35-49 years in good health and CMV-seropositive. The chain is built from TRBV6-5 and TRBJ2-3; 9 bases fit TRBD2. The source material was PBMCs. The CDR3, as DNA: TGTGCCAGCAGTTACCGGGGCGGGGGGGTCACAGATACGCAGTATTTT. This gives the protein CASSYRGGGVTDTQYF.